One and the same sample provided the 6 T cell receptor beta chains below, sequenced in a study of T cells in Graves' hyperthyroidism and ophthalmopathy. The CDR3 regions of TCR beta were amplified from RNA transcripts. The HTBI primer set drove a first-round RT-PCR of the TCR CDR3. TCRdb called the multiplex PCR reads again in MiXCR, with one record for every CDR3 protein. Altogether about 610,000 distinct CDR3 sequences are present, over 12% being singletons, with the ten largest covering about 4.5%. The sample taken for sequencing was blood. The receptor set was obtained from a woman aged 40 to 50 with Graves' ophthalmopathy.

This clonotype was counted between two and nine times. CDR3 region: CSVEGLAENTGELFF. The CDR3 DNA follows: TGCAGCGTTGAGGGACTAGCGGAGAACACCGGGGAGCTGTTTTTT. The chain uses TRBV29-1 and TRBJ2-2; 11 bases line up with TRBD2. With 3 bases clipped from V and 1 base from J, the junction kept 1 base outside the gene matches. The CDR3 has 15 amino acids. Germline CDR1 is SQVTM and CDR2 is ANQGSEA.

V usage is TRBV11-3 and J usage is TRBJ1-1, with D perhaps matching TRBD1 (6 bases). Germline V lookup: CDR1 SGHNT, CDR2 YENEEA. Between the trimmed V and J ends, which lost 7 bases and 3 bases, there was a span of 15 bases. The CDR3 covers 14 residues. The CDR3 DNA reads as TGTGCCAGCATACCGCGGGGGGCTGACACTGAAGCTTTCTTT. It specifies CASIPRGADTEAFF.

This clonotype was seen ten or more times. The chain joins TRBV27 to TRBJ2-7; TRBD2 is a possible D gene (6 bases). CDR3 length: 15 amino acids. V was pared by 5 bases and J by 2 bases, with 16 bases between. Germline assignment: CDR1 MNHEY and CDR2 SMNVEV (reference sequence). CDR3 in DNA: TGTGCCAGCAGTGCTGGTGGAGGAGGGACCTACGAGCAGTACTTC. Translation gives CASSAGGGGTYEQYF.

This clonotype was recorded many times. The genes are TRBV6-2 or TRBV6-3 and TRBJ1-2; the D is unclear. The CDR3 has 12 amino acids. Germline lookup yields CDR1 MNHEY and CDR2 SVGEGT. V gave up 0 bases and J gave up 2 bases, with 1 base separating them. The CDR3 DNA reads TGTGCCAGCAGTTACTCGAACTATGGCTACACCTTC. Translated: CASSYSNYGYTF.

This clonotype was seen ten or more times. The chain joins TRBV6-1 to TRBJ1-1; D is undetermined. Germline V gene lookup returns CDR1 MNHNS and CDR2 SASEGT. Trimming stripped 5 bases from V and 0 bases from J, with 7 bases between. The CDR3 has 13 residues. In DNA form, the CDR3 reads TGTGCCAGCAGTACACGGTTGAACACTGAAGCTTTCTTT. The encoded protein is CASSTRLNTEAFF.

This clonotype was detected ten times or more. The chain uses TRBV2 and TRBJ2-2; D uncertain. The germline CDR1 and CDR2 sequences are SNHLY and FYNNEI. The length of the CDR3 is 14 residues. Trimming cost V 3 bases and J 0 bases, with 5 bases left between them. Written as DNA, the CDR3 is TGTGCCAGCAGTGACAACTCGAACACCGGGGAGCTGTTTTTT. This translates into CASSDNSNTGELFF. Complete variable domain (other parts from reference TRBV2 and TRBJ2-2): EPEVTQTPSHQVTQMGQEVILRCVPISNHLYFYWYRQILGQKVEFLVSFYNNEISEKSEIFDDQFSVERPDGSNFTLKIRSTKLEDSAMYFCASSDNSNTGELFFGEGSRLTVL.